This T cell receptor (beta chain) was profiled in a study of Graves' ophthalmopathy and Graves' hyperthyroidism. Findings of the study overall: Among thyroid clonotypes expanded above 0.001 frequency, most also appeared in blood.

The authors amplified TCR beta CDR3 regions, and they did so from RNA transcripts for repertoire sequencing. Scientists carried out first-round RT-PCR using HTBI primers and then a second-round multiplex PCR. TCRdb re-called the multiplex PCR reads through MiXCR, storing one row per CDR3 protein. The sample holds roughly 420,000 distinct CDR3 sequences; over 20% are singletons and the top ten take 3%. This clonotype was found many times. Its target is unknown. Trimming removed 1 base from V and 4 bases from J, with 9 bases in between. The germline V gene encodes CDR1 SGHRS and CDR2 YFSETQ. This CDR3 is built from 13 residues.

The chain recombines TRBV5-1 with TRBJ2-7; the D gene is possibly TRBD2 (5 bases). Sequencing used peripheral blood. The receptor comes from a woman between 18 and 29 years old with stable Graves' hyperthyroidism. As DNA, the CDR3 is TGCGCCAGCAGCTTGTATCGCGGGTACGAGCAGTACTTC. Its protein product is CASSLYRGYEQYF.